This T cell receptor beta chain was sequenced for a study of neurological immune-mediated disorders. Germline V gene lookup returns CDR1 SGHRS and CDR2 YFSETQ. This CDR3 spans 16 amino acids. The V segment lost 5 bases and the J segment 5 bases; nucleotides outside the gene matches: 7. Time point indicated: longitudinal time-point 1 (baseline). Unsorted libraries were prepared from 2 million PBMCs that had been stored at -80 C. The cDNA was synthesized by means of template-switch 5'RACE, which was carried out with 10-nucleotide random UMIs. Each CDR3 protein is one row after TCRdb ran MiXCR on the 5' RACE reads. In the table there are 60,000 to 90,000 distinct CDR3 sequences, roughly 10% of which are singletons. Notes on the study in general: The study found no CDR3 amino acid sequences shared by expanded clones across subjects, suggesting private repertoires in all groups.

Note on this clonotype: Its antigen remains unknown.

The receptor was derived from a man under 40 in good health. The sample was PBMCs. J is TRBJ2-1 and V is TRBV5-1; the match to TRBD2 covers 13 bases. DNA for the CDR3: TGCGCCAGCAGTGCGGGGACTAGCGGGACGGACAATGAGCAGTTCTTC. Its protein is CASSAGTSGTDNEQFF.